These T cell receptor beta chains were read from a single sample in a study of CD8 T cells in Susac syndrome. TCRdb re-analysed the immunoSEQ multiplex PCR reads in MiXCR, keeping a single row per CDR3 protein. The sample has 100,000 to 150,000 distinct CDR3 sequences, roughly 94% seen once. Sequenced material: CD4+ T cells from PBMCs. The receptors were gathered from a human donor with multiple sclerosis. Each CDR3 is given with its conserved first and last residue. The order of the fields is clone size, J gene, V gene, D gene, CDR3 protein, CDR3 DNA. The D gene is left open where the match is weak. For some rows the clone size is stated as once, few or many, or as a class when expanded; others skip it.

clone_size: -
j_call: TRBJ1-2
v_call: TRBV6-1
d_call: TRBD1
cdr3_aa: CASRSGQGAGGYTF
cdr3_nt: TGTGCCAGCAGATCGGGACAGGGGGCCGGCGGCTACACCTTC

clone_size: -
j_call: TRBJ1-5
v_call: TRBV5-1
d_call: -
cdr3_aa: CASREGPNLNQPQHF
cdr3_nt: TGCGCCAGCAGGGAGGGGCCGAACCTCAATCAGCCCCAGCATTTT

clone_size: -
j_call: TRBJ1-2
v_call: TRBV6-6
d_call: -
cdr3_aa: CASSYDRYYGYTF
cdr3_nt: TGTGCCAGCAGTTACGATCGGTACTATGGCTACACCTTC

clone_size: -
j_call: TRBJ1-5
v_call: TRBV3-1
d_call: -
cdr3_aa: CASSQDRINQPQHF
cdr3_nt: TGTGCCAGCAGCCAAGATAGAATCAATCAGCCCCAGCATTTT

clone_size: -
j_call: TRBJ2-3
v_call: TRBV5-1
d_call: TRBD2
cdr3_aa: CASSTTSGLTDTQYF
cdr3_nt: TGCGCCAGCAGCACGACTAGCGGGCTCACAGATACGCAGTATTTT

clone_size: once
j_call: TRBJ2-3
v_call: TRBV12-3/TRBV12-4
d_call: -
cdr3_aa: CAGSTLVGDTQYF
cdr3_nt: TGTGCCGGGTCGACCCTCGTTGGAGATACGCAGTATTTT

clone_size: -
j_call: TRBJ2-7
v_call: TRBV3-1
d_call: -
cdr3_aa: CASSPRGGGPLEQYF
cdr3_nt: TGTGCCAGCAGCCCAAGAGGGGGAGGGCCCCTCGAGCAGTACTTC

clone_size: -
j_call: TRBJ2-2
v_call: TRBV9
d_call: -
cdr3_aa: CASSEGLDSQFTGELFF
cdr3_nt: TGTGCCAGCAGCGAGGGACTGGACAGCCAGTTCACCGGGGAGCTGTTTTTT

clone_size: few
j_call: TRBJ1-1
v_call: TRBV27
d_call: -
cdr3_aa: CASSFATNTEAFF
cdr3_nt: TGTGCCAGCAGTTTCGCGACGAACACTGAAGCTTTCTTT

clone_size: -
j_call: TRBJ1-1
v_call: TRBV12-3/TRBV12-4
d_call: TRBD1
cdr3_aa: CASSWTGDLNTEAFF
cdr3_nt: TGTGCCAGCAGCTGGACAGGGGACCTGAACACTGAAGCTTTCTTT

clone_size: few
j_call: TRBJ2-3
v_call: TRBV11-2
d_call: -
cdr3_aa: CASSFTDTQYF
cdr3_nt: TGTGCCAGCAGCTTCACAGATACGCAGTATTTT

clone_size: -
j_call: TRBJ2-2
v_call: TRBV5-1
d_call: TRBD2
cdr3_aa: CASSPGLAAYTGELFF
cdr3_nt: TGCGCCAGCAGCCCGGGACTAGCGGCCTACACCGGGGAGCTGTTTTTT

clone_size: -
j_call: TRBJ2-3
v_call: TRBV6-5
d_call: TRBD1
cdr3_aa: CASRGTGVTDTQYF
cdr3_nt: TGTGCCAGCAGAGGGACAGGGGTCACAGATACGCAGTATTTT

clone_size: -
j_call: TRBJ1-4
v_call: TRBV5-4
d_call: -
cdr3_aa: CASSSVLNSEKLFF
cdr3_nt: TGTGCCAGCAGCTCCGTCCTCAACAGTGAAAAACTGTTTTTT

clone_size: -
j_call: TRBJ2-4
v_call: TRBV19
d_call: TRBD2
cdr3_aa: CASSHLPGLAKNIQYF
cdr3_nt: TGTGCCAGTAGCCACCTTCCGGGACTAGCAAAAAACATTCAGTACTTC

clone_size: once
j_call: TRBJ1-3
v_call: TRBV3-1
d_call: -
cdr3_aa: CASSQDRTGRNTIYF
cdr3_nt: TGTGCCAGCAGCCAAGATCGAACAGGCCGAAACACCATATATTTT

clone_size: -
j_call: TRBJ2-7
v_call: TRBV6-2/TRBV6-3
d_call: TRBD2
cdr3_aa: CASTPRLAGPPGF
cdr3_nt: TGTGCCAGCACTCCTAGACTAGCGGGGCCCCCGGGATTC

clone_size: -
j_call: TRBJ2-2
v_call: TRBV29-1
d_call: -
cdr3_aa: CSARRERTGELFF
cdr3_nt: TGCAGCGCCCGCAGGGAGCGGACCGGGGAGCTGTTTTTT

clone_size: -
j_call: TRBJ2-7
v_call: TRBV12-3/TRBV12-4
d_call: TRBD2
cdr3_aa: CASSLREGLREQYF
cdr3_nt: TGTGCCAGCAGTTTAAGAGAGGGACTAAGAGAGCAGTACTTC

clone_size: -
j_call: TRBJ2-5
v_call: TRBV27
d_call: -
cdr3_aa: CASSPTRVKTQYF
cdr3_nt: TGTGCCAGCAGTCCGACTAGGGTAAAGACCCAGTACTTC

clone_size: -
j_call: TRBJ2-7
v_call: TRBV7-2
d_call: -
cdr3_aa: CASSRTVGSYEQYF
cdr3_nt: TGTGCCAGCAGCCGGACGGTGGGCTCCTACGAGCAGTACTTC

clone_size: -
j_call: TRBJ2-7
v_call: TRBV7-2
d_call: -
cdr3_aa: CASSLLDSYEQYF
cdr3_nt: TGTGCCAGCAGCTTACTGGACTCCTACGAGCAGTACTTC

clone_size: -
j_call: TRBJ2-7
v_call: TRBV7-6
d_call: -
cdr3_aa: CASSPARDLRPAEQYF
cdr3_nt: TGTGCCAGCAGTCCAGCCCGGGACCTACGGCCCGCCGAGCAGTACTTC

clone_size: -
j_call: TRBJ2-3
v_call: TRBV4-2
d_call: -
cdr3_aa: CASSLNSDTQYF
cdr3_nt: TGTGCCAGCAGCCTGAACTCAGATACGCAGTATTTT

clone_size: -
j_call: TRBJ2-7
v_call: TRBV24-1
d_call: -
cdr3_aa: CATSVLTTLYEQYF
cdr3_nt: TGTGCCACCAGTGTCTTAACCACCCTCTACGAGCAGTACTTC

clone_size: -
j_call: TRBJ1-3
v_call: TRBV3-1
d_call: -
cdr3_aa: CASSQGGGSGNTIYF
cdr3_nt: TGTGCCAGCAGCCAAGGGGGTGGATCGGGAAACACCATATATTTT

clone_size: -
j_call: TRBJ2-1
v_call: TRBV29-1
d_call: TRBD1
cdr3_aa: CSAAVATGNNEQFF
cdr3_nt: TGCAGCGCCGCGGTAGCGACAGGGAACAATGAGCAGTTCTTC

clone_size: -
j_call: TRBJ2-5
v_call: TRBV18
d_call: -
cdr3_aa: CASSTNSIQETQYF
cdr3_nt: TGTGCCAGCTCAACAAACAGTATCCAAGAGACCCAGTACTTC

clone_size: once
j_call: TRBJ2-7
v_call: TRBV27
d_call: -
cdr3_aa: CASSSRPARASEQYF
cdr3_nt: TGTGCCAGCAGTTCCCGTCCGGCTCGGGCCTCCGAGCAGTACTTC

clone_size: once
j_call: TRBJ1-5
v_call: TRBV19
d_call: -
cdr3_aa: CASSITPGHNQPQHF
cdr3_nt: TGTGCCAGTAGTATAACCCCGGGGCACAATCAGCCCCAGCATTTT

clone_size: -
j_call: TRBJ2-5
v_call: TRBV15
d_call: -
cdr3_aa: CATSRGQAAPGTQYF
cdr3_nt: TGTGCCACCAGCAGAGGACAGGCCGCCCCAGGGACCCAGTACTTC

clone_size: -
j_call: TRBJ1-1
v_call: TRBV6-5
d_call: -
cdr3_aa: CASSYDTDRNTEAFF
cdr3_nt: TGTGCCAGCAGTTACGATACAGACAGGAACACTGAAGCTTTCTTT

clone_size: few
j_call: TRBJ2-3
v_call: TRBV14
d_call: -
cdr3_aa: CASSPTRDTQYF
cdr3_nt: TGTGCCAGCAGCCCGACTAGGGATACGCAGTATTTT

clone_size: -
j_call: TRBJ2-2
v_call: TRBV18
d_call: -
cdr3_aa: CASSPQGDAITGELFF
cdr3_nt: TGTGCCAGCTCACCCCAGGGTGATGCCATCACCGGGGAGCTGTTTTTT

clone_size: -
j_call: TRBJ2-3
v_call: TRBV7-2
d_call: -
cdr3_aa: CASSLDATDTQYF
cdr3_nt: TGTGCCAGCAGCTTAGATGCTACAGATACGCAGTATTTT

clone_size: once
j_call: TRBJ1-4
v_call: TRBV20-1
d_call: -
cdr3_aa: CSARDQLTNEKLFF
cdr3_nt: TGCAGTGCTAGAGATCAGCTAACTAATGAAAAACTGTTTTTT

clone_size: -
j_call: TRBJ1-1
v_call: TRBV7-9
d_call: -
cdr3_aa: CASSYQGPKNTEAFF
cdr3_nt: TGTGCCAGCAGCTATCAGGGACCTAAGAACACTGAAGCTTTCTTT

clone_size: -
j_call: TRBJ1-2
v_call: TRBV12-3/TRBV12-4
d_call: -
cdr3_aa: CASSKIGTPEGYTF
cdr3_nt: TGTGCCAGCAGTAAAATTGGGACCCCCGAAGGCTACACCTTC

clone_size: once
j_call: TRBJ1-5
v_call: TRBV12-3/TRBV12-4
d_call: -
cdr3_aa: CASSLMEGGNQPQHF
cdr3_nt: TGTGCCAGCAGTTTAATGGAGGGCGGCAATCAGCCCCAGCATTTT

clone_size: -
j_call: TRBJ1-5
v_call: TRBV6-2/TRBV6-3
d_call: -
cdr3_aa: CASTRDLNQPQHF
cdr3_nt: TGTGCCAGCACTAGGGACCTTAATCAGCCCCAGCATTTT

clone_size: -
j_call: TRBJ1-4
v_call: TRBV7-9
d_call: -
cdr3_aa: CASSLSNGVTTNEKLFF
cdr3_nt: TGTGCCAGCAGCTTAAGTAATGGAGTGACCACTAATGAAAAACTGTTTTTT

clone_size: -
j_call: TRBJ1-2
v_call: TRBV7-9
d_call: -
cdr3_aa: CASSFLGVDGYTF
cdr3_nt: TGTGCCAGCAGCTTCCTAGGTGTTGATGGCTACACCTTC

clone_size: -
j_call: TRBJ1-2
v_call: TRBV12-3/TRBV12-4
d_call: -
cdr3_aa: CASSLSTESNYGYTF
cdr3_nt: TGTGCCAGCAGTTTATCGACAGAATCGAACTATGGCTACACCTTC

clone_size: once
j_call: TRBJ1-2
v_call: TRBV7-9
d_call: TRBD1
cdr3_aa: CASSFPGQNYGYTF
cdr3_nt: TGTGCCAGCAGCTTCCCGGGACAGAACTATGGCTACACCTTC

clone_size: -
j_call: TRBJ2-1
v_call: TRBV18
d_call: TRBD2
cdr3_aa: CASSLKAGPNEQFF
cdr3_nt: TGTGCCAGCTCACTAAAAGCGGGGCCCAATGAGCAGTTCTTC

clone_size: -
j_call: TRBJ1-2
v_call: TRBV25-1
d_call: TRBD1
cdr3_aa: CASSDQPGQGGYGYTF
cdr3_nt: TGTGCCAGCAGTGACCAACCGGGACAGGGTGGCTATGGCTACACCTTC

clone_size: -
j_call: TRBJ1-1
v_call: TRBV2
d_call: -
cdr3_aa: CASKDTEAFF
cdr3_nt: TGTGCCAGCAAGGACACTGAAGCTTTCTTT

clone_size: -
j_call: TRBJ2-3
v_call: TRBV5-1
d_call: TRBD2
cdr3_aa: CASSEGLADYTQYF
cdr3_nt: TGCGCCAGCAGCGAGGGACTAGCTGATTATACGCAGTATTTT

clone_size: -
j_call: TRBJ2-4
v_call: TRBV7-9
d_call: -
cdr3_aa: CASSLGPGMRAKVKNIQYF
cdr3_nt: TGTGCCAGCAGCTTAGGCCCAGGTATGAGGGCGAAAGTCAAAAACATTCAGTACTTC

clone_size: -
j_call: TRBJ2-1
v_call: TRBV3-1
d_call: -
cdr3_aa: CASSQDRAYNEQFF
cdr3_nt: TGTGCCAGCAGCCAAGACAGGGCCTACAATGAGCAGTTCTTC

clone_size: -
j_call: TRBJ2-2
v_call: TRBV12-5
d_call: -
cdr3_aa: CASGTGSSGELFF
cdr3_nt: TGTGCTAGTGGTACAGGGTCTTCCGGGGAGCTGTTTTTT

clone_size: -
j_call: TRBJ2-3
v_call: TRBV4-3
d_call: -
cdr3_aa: CASSRYQGGTGEDTQYF
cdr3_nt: TGCGCCAGCAGCCGATACCAAGGGGGGACCGGGGAAGATACGCAGTATTTT

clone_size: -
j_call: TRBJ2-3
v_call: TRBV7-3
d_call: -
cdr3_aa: CASSPGGRTDTQYF
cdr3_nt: TGTGCCAGCAGCCCCGGCGGGCGCACAGATACGCAGTATTTT

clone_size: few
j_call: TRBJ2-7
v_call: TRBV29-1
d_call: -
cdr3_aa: CSVGQLKSYEQYF
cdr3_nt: TGCAGCGTCGGACAGCTAAAATCCTACGAGCAGTACTTC

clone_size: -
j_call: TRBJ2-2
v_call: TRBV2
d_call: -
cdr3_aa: CASSEARGIGELFF
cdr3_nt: TGTGCCAGCAGTGAAGCGAGGGGGATCGGGGAGCTGTTTTTT

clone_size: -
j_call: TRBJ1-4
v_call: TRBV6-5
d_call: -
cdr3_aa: CATGSRNEKLFF
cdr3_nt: TGCGCCACAGGGTCACGAAATGAAAAACTGTTTTTT

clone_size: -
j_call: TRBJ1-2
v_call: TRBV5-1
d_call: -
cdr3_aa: CASSLDPGAGYTF
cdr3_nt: TGCGCCAGCAGCTTGGATCCAGGGGCTGGCTACACCTTC

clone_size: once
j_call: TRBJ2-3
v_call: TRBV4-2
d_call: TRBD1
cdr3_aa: CASSQDFRHGTGGRTDTQYF
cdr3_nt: TGTGCCAGCAGCCAAGATTTTCGCCACGGGACAGGGGGAAGAACAGATACGCAGTATTTT

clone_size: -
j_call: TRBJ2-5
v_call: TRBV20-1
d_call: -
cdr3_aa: CSASGAFQETQYF
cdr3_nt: TGCAGTGCTAGCGGGGCCTTCCAAGAGACCCAGTACTTC